This T cell receptor (beta chain) was sequenced for a study of Ad26.COV2.S vaccination and SARS-CoV-2 variants. Study information: Ad26.COV2.S was injected intramuscularly once or twice, 56 days apart. Whole-study results and caveats: Vaccine recipients had higher spike-specific TCR breadth than placebo recipients.

The table came from immunoSEQ multiplex PCR; TCRdb's copy has only in-frame clones and leaves some out. This sample carries 400,000 to 500,000 clones, around 89% of them seen once, and the ten largest clones take about 3.6%. This clone showed up just once. Antigen unknown. Treatment here: around 19 received Ad26.COV2.S at low or high dose, single or two shots; several received placebo; per-sample allocation not given. Sampling was performed 63 days after the first vaccine or placebo injection. Built on an Ad26 vector, the vaccine expressed Wuhan-strain SARS-CoV-2 spike. Sequencing was performed on peripheral blood, taken in a trial of Ad26.COV2.S vaccine versus placebo. This TCR derives from a person between 18 and 65 years old who received the Ad26.COV2.S COVID-19 vaccine or a placebo.

The CDR3 reads CSVPPARGPDTQYF. The CDR3 coding sequence is TGCAGCGTTCCCCCGGCCAGGGGGCCAGATACGCAGTATTTT. The V and J genes are TRBV29-1 and TRBJ2-3; 8 bases agree with TRBD1. V lost 5 bases, J lost 4 bases, and 8 bases stayed unmatched. CDR3 size: 14 residues. Germline CDR1 reads SQVTM; CDR2 reads ANQGSEA.